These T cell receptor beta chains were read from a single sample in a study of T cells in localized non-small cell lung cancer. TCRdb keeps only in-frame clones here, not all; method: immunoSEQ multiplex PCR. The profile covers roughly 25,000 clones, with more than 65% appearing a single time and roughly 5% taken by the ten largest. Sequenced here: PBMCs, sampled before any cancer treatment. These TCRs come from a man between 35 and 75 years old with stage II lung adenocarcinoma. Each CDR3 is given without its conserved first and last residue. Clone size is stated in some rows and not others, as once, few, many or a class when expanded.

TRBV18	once	ASSPPWSGGRDYGYT
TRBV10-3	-	AISGGAFGNQPQH
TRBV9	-	ASSDPGTGIGAF
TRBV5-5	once	ASSLGIAGGSYEQY
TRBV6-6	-	ASSYGGGAYEQY
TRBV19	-	ASSIDQMGVTGYT
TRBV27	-	ASSSGTGGNTEAF
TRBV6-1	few	ASSGTANTGELF
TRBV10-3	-	AISESTGRTEAF
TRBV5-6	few	ASLGSAGELF
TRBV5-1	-	ASRSTGTGGADTEAF
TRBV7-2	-	ASSLQIEQF
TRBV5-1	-	ASSPGHRANYGYT
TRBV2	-	ASSEQTEAF
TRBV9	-	ASSAGTSARTSYNEQF
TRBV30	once	AWSLPAIFYEQY
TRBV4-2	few	ASSQEFNQPQH
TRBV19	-	ASSMAGIGSYEQY
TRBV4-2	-	ASSQGDAGRGGSYNEQF
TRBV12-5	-	ASGLVLNTGELF
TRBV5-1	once	ASRRGEYYGYT
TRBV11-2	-	ASSLDLWRDEQF
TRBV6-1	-	ASKLYKTGRYEQY
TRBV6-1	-	ASSGTDPNTGELF
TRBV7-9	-	ASSLTSGGATDTQY
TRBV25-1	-	ASSEHYEQY
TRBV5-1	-	ASSGGTSEHEQF
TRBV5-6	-	ASSPTDSGGAREQF
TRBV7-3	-	ASSLLGTLSDTQY
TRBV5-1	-	ASSRGASLNNEQF
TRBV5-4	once	ASSPPGGGPNTGELF
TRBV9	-	ASSVADRHTDTQY
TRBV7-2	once	ASSLQGRYNEQF
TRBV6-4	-	ASSEGEGGVEAF
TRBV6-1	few	ASYSNRVNTEAF